The subject of this entry is one T cell receptor beta chain. The sample belongs to a study of blood T cells in healthy people across ages. J gave up 4 bases and V 7 bases, and 13 bases lay outside the gene matches. The CDR3 covers 15 residues. CDR1 and CDR2 from the germline V gene are SGHRS and YFSETQ. Primed by a sample-barcoded 5' primer and a J-beta primer mix, a second PCR proceeded for about 7 to 12 cycles. Each CDR3 protein is one row after TCRdb ran MiXCR on the 5' RACE reads. The sample gives about 760,000 distinct CDR3 sequences, roughly three fifths of which show up once; around 24% is in the top ten.

The chain couples TRBV5-1 to TRBJ1-1, with 7 bases aligning to TRBD1. The source is a man in his forties in good health. Sequences were obtained from blood. This chain's CDR3 is CASAELGQPSTEAFF. In DNA, the CDR3 is TGCGCCAGCGCCGAATTGGGACAGCCCAGCACTGAAGCTTTCTTT.